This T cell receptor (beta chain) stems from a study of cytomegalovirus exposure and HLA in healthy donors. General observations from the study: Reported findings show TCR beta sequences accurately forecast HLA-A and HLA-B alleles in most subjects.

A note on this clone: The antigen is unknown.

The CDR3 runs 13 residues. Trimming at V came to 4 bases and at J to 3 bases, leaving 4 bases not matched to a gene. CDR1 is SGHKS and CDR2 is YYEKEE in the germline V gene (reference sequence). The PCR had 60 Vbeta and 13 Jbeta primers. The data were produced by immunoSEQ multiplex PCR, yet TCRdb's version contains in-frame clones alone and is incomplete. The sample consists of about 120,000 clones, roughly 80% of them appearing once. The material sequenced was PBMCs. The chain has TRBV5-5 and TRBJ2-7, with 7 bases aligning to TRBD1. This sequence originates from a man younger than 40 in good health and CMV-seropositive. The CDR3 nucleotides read TGTGCCAGCAGCGTCCGGGACAGCTACGAGCAGTACTTC. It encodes CASSVRDSYEQYF.